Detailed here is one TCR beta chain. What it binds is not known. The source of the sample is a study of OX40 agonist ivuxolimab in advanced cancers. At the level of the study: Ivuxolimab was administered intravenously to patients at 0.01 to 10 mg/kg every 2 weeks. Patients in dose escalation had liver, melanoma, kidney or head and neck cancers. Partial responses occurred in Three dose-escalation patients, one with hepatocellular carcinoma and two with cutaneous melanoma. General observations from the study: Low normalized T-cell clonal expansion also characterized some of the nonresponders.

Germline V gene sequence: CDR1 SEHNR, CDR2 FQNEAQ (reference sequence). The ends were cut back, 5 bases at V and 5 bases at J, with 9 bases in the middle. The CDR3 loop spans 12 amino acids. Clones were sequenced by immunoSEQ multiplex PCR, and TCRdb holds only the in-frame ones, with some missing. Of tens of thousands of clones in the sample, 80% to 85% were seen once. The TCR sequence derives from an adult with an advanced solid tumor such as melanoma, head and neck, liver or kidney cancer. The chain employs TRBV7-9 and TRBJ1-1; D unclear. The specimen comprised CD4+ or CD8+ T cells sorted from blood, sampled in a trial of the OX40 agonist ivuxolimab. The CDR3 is CASSRGVTEAFF. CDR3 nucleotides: TGTGCCAGCAGCCGCGGGGTAACTGAAGCTTTCTTT.